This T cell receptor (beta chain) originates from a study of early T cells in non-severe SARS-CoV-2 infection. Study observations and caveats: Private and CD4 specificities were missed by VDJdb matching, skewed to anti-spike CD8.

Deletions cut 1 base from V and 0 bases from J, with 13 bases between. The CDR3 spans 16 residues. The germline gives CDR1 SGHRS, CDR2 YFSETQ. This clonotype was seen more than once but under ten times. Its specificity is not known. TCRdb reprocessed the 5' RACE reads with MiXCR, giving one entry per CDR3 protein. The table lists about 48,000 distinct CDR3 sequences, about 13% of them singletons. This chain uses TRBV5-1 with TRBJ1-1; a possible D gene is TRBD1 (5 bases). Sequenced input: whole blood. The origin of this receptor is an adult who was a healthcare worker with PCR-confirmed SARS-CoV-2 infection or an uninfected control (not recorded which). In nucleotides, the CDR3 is TGCGCCAGCAGCTTGATCACAGGACGCATGAACACTGAAGCTTTCTTT. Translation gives CASSLITGRMNTEAFF.